This paragraph covers one T cell receptor (beta chain) sequence. This sample stems from a study of tumor-infiltrating lymphocytes in oesophageal squamous cell carcinoma. TCRdb reprocessed the PCR reads via MiXCR and lists one record per CDR3 protein. The repertoire holds about 20,000 distinct CDR3 sequences, with roughly 43% as singletons. Deletions cut 4 bases from V and 0 bases from J, with 7 bases between. The CDR3 length is 14 residues. Germline V gene lookup returns CDR1 SNHLY and CDR2 FYNNEI. This clonotype was obtained from a male donor with esophageal squamous cell carcinoma. Sequences were obtained from normal esophageal tissue next to the tumor. This chain links TRBV2 with TRBJ1-5; D not resolved. The CDR3 region is CASSGSVSNQPQHF. DNA for the CDR3: TGTGCCAGCAGTGGGTCAGTTAGCAATCAGCCCCAGCATTTT.